These 2 T cell receptor beta chains were all obtained from the same sample, sequenced in a study of graft-versus-host responses after intestinal transplantation. Profiled with immunoSEQ multiplex PCR; TCRdb holds only in-frame clones, not every one. The table lists tens of thousands of clones, roughly 95% of them singletons, with under 0.3% in the top ten. Their antigens are not known. The source was unstimulated CD8+ T cells sorted from spleen or lymph node cells, collected before transplant. The origin of the receptors is a human donor who was the organ donor for an intestinal transplant.

This chain connects TRBV28 to TRBJ1-2, with a tentative D call TRBD1 (5 bases). Germline V gene lookup returns CDR1 MDHEN and CDR2 SYDVKM. V dropped 3 bases and J dropped 4 bases, with 24 bases sitting between them. This CDR3 is 18 amino acids long. CDR3 protein: CASSLNAPSGPRGYGYTF. DNA of the CDR3: TGTGCCAGCAGTTTGAATGCCCCTTCGGGGCCCCGAGGCTATGGCTACACCTTC.

The chain is built from TRBV4-1 and TRBJ2-5, with 7 bases matching TRBD2. With V trimmed by 3 bases and J by 1 base, 8 bases remained unmatched. The CDR3 spans 16 residues. Looked up from germline, CDR1 is MGHRA and CDR2 is YSYEKL. Written as DNA, the CDR3 is TGCGCCAGCAGCCACACGAGGGCGGGAGTCCAAGAGACCCAGTACTTC. This translates into CASSHTRAGVQETQYF.